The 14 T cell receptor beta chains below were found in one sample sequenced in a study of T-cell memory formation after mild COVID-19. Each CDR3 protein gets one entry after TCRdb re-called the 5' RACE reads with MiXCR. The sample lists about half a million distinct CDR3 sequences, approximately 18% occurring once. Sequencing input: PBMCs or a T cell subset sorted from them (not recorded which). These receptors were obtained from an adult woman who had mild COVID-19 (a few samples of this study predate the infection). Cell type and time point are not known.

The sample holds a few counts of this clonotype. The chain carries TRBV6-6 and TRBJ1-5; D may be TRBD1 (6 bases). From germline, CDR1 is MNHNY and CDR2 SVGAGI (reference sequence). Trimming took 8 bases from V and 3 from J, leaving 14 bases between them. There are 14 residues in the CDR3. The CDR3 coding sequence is TGTGCCAGCCATACGCGGGACACCAATCAGCCCCAGCATTTT. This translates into CASHTRDTNQPQHF.

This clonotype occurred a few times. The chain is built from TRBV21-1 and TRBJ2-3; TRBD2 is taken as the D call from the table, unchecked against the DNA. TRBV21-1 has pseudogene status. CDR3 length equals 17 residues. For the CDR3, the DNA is TGTGCCAGCAGCTCCGGCGGGGGAGGACGTAGCACAGATACGCAGTATTTT. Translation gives CASSSGGGGRSTDTQYF.

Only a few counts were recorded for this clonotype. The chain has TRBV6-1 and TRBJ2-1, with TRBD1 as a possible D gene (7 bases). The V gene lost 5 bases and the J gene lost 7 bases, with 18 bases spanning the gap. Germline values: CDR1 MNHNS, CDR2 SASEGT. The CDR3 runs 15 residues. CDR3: CASSFVQGTGNEQFF. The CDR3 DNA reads TGTGCCAGCAGTTTCGTACAGGGGACTGGGAATGAGCAGTTCTTC.

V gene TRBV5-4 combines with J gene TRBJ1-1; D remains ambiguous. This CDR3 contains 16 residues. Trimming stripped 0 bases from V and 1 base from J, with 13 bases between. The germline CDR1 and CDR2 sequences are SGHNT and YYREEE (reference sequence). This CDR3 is CASSLGTGQRNTEAFF. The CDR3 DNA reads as TGTGCCAGCAGCTTGGGGACGGGTCAGAGGAACACTGAAGCTTTCTTT.

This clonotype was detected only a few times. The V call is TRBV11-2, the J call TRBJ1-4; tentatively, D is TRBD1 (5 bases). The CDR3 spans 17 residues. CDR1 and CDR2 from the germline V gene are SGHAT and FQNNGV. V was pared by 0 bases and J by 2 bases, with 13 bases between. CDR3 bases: TGTGCCAGCAGCTTAGATGTGGGACCAGGGACTAATGAAAAACTGTTTTTT. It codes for CASSLDVGPGTNEKLFF.

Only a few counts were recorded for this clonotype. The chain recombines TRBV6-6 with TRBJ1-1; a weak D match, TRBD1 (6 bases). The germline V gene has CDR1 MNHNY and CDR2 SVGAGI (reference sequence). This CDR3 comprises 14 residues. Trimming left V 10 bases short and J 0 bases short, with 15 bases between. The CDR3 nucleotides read TGTGCCACCAGAAACACAGGGATGAACACTGAAGCTTTCTTT. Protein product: CATRNTGMNTEAFF.

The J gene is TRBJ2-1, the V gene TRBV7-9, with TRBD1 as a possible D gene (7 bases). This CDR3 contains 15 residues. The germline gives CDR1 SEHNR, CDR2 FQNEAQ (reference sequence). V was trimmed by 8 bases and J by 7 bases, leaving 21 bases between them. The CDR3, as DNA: TGTGCCAGCTGGAAAGGCGGGACAGAGTATAATGAGCAGTTCTTC. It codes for CASWKGGTEYNEQFF.

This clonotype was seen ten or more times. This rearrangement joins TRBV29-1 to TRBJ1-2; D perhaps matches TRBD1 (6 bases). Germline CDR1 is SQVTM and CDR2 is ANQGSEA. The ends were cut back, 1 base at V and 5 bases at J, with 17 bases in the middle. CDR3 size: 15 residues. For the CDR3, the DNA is TGCAGCGTTGAAGGCAGGGGCCCGGAAGGGTATGGCTACACCTTC. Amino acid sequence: CSVEGRGPEGYGYTF.

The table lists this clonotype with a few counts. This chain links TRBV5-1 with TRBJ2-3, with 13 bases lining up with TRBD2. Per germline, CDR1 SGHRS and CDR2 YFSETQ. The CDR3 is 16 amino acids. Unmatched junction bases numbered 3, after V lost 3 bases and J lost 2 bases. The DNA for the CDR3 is TGCGCCAGCAGCTCCGGGACTAGCGGGGACACAGATACGCAGTATTTT. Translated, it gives CASSSGTSGDTDTQYF.

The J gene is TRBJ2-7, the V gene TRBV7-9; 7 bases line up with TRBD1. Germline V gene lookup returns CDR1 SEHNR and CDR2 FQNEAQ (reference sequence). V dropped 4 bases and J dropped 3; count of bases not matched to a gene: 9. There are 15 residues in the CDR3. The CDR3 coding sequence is TGTGCCAGCAGCTCTACCGGGACAGCTGGCTACGAGCAGTACTTC. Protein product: CASSSTGTAGYEQYF.

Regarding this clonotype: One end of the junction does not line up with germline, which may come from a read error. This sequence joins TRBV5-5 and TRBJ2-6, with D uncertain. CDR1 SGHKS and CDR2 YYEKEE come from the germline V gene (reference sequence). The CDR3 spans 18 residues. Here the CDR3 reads CASSQTVNGFSGANVLTF. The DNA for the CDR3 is TGTGCAAGCAGCCAAACAGTGAATGGGTTCTCTGGGGCCAACGTCCTGACTTTC. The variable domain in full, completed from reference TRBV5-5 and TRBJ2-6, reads DAGVTQSPTHLIKTRGQQVTLRCSPISGHKSVSWYQQVLGQGPQFIFQYYEKEERGRGNFPDRFSARQFPNYSSELNVNALLLGDSALYLCASSQTVNGFSGANVLTFGAGSRLTVL.

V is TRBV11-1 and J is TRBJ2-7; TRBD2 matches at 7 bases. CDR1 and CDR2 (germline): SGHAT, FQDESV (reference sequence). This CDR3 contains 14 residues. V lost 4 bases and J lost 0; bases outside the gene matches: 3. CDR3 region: CASSSAGSSYEQYF. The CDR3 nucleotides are TGTGCCAGCAGCTCAGCGGGGAGCTCCTACGAGCAGTACTTC. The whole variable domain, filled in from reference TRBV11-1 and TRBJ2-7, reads EAEVAQSPRYKITEKSQAVAFWCDPISGHATLYWYRQILGQGPELLVQFQDESVVDDSQLPKDRFSAERLKGVDSTLKIQPAELGDSAMYLCASSSAGSSYEQYFGPGTRLTVT.

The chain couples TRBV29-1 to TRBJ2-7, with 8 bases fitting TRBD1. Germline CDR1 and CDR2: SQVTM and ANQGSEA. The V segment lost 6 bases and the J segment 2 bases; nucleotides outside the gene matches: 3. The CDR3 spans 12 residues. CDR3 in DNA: TGCAGCGTGGGACAGGAGACCTACGAGCAGTACTTC. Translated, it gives CSVGQETYEQYF.

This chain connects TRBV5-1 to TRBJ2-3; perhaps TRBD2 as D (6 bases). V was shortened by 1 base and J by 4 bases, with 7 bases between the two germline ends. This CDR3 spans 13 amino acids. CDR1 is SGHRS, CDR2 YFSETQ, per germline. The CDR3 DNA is TGCGCCAGCAGCTTGACTAGCCCAGATACGCAGTATTTT. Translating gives CASSLTSPDTQYF.